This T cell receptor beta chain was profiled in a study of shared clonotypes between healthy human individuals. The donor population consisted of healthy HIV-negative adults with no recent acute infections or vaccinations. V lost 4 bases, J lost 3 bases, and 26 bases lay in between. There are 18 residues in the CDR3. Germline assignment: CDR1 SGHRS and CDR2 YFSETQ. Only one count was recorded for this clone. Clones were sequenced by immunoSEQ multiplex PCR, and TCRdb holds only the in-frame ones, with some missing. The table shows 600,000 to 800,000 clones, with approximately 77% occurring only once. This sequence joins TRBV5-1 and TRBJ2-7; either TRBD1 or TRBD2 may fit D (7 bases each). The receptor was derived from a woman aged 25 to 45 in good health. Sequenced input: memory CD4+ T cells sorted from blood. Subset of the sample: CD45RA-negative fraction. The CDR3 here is CASSDPLNRQGGVYEQYF. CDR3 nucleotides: TGCGCCAGCAGCGACCCCCTGAATAGACAGGGAGGGGTCTACGAGCAGTACTTC.